These 19 T cell receptor beta chains came from one sample sequenced in a study of blood T cell repertoires in COVID-19. TCRdb's copy holds only in-frame clones and misses some; the assay was immunoSEQ multiplex PCR. The data contain roughly 200,000 clones, nearly 90% of them singletons. What was sequenced was peripheral blood. These receptor sequences come from a man between 60 and 70 years old with active or convalescent COVID-19.

V usage is TRBV5-1 and J usage is TRBJ2-5; 10 bases match TRBD1. CDR3 size: 14 residues. Losses at the gene ends were 4 bases for V and 4 bases for J; bases not matched to a gene: 4. Germline V gives CDR1 SGHRS, CDR2 YFSETQ. CDR3 bases: TGCGCCAGCAGCCCGGGACAGGGGTCAGAGACCCAGTACTTC. Its protein product is CASSPGQGSETQYF. The entire variable domain, with the rest obtained from reference TRBV5-1 and TRBJ2-5, is as follows: KAGVTQTPRYLIKTRGQQVTLSCSPISGHRSVSWYQQTPGQGLQFLFEYFSETQRNKGNFPGRFSGRQFSNSRSEMNVSTLELGDSALYLCASSPGQGSETQYFGPGTRLLVL.

CDR3 in DNA: TGCGCCAGCAGCTTGGCCCCCTTGGGAGCGGGAGGCTACGAGCAGTACTTC. Its translation is CASSLAPLGAGGYEQYF. V gene TRBV5-1 combines with J gene TRBJ2-7, with TRBD2 identical over 9 bases. The CDR3 loop spans 17 amino acids. The germline V gene encodes CDR1 SGHRS and CDR2 YFSETQ. After removal of 0 bases from V and 3 bases from J, the junction contained 10 bases not matched to a gene.

V is TRBV30 and J is TRBJ1-6, with D uncertain. Trimming pared 2 bases from V and 8 bases from J, leaving 10 bases between. CDR1 and CDR2 from the germline V gene are GTSNPN and SVGIG (reference sequence). The CDR3 is 13 residues long. DNA for the CDR3: TGTGCCTGGAGTCCCCTAGGAGATTCACCCCTCCACTTT. Its protein product is CAWSPLGDSPLHF.

The table lists this clone with a count of one. The chain couples TRBV7-3 to TRBJ1-1, with TRBD1 as a possible D gene (6 bases). The V gene's germline CDR1 is SGHTA and CDR2 FQGTGA. CDR3 length: 16 residues. Trimming cost V 5 bases and J 0 bases, with 16 bases left between them. The CDR3 is CASSPSGAPLNTEAFF. CDR3 bases: TGTGCCAGCAGCCCATCAGGGGCGCCTCTGAACACTGAAGCTTTCTTT.

This clone was counted a single time. This rearrangement joins TRBV4-1 to TRBJ1-2, with a tentative D call TRBD1 (6 bases). Germline CDR1 is MGHRA and CDR2 is YSYEKL. The CDR3 runs 16 residues. V lost 1 base, J lost 3 bases, and 15 bases lay in between. The CDR3 DNA is TGCGCCAGCAGCCAAGGCCAAAAACAGGGACACTATGGCTACACCTTC. Its protein is CASSQGQKQGHYGYTF.

The CDR3 here is CASSLTQGGSPLHF. CDR3 DNA sequence: TGTGCCAGCAGCCTGACGCAGGGAGGCTCACCCCTCCACTTT. The genes are TRBV11-1 and TRBJ1-6; possible D gene TRBD1, 5 bases. V was trimmed by 5 bases and J by 10 bases, leaving 15 bases between them. There are 14 residues in the CDR3. Germline values: CDR1 SGHAT, CDR2 FQDESV (reference sequence).

This chain connects TRBV19 to TRBJ2-2; 8 nucleotides match TRBD2. From germline, CDR1 is LNHDA and CDR2 SQIVND (reference sequence). The junction had 8 bases not matched to a gene; V was cut back by 5 bases and J by 0 bases. CDR3 length equals 17 residues. In DNA form, the CDR3 reads TGTGCCAGTAGTCCTCGACTAGCGCGAACGAACACCGGGGAGCTGTTTTTT. Residues: CASSPRLARTNTGELFF.

The chain is built from TRBV7-2 and TRBJ2-1; the match to TRBD2 covers 7 bases. CDR3 size: 14 residues. Germline V gene lookup returns CDR1 SGHTA and CDR2 FQGNSA. Germline trimming cut 5 bases from V and 6 bases from J; bases unmatched to any gene: 7. DNA for the CDR3: TGTGCCAGCAGCGCCGGGACGGGAGGCAATGAGCAGTTCTTC. As protein: CASSAGTGGNEQFF.

V gene TRBV7-9 combines with J gene TRBJ2-5; 8 nucleotides align to TRBD2. Per germline, CDR1 SEHNR and CDR2 FQNEAQ (reference sequence). The length of the CDR3 is 13 residues. V was pared by 7 bases and J by 7 bases, with 8 bases of the junction left unmatched. CDR3 nucleotide sequence: TGTGCCAGCACTCCGGGGGGGGCAGCGACCCAGTACTTC. Translation gives CASTPGGAATQYF.

The chain combines TRBV5-1 with TRBJ2-2; 8 bases agree with TRBD1. CDR1 SGHRS and CDR2 YFSETQ come from the germline V gene. The V gene end was trimmed by 0 bases and the J gene end by 6 bases; junction bases not matched to a gene: 1. CDR3 length: 14 amino acids. CDR3 sequence: CASSLEQGAGELFF. The DNA for the CDR3 is TGCGCCAGCAGCTTGGAACAGGGGGCCGGGGAGCTGTTTTTT.

The V and J genes are TRBV27 and TRBJ1-2; 7 bases map to TRBD1. The J segment lost 3 bases and the V segment lost 5 bases, leaving 9 bases of the junction unmatched. The CDR3 extends over 15 amino acids. Looked up from germline, CDR1 is MNHEY and CDR2 is SMNVEV (reference sequence). CDR3 sequence: CASSPRPGQDYGYTF. The CDR3 DNA sequence: TGTGCCAGCAGTCCCCGCCCCGGACAGGACTATGGCTACACCTTC.

The chain recombines TRBV3-1 (or the pseudogene TRBV3-2) with TRBJ1-1; D is possibly TRBD1 (6 bases). From germline, CDR1 is LGHDT and CDR2 YNNKEL (reference sequence). Trimming stripped 1 base from V and 1 base from J, with 10 bases between. This CDR3 region has 15 residues. CDR3 in DNA: TGTGCCAGCAGCCAAGGGGGGGGCTCGAACACTGAAGCTTTCTTT. Translation gives CASSQGGGSNTEAFF.

This clone was detected only a few times. The V gene is TRBV19, the J gene TRBJ1-2; 9 bases are a match to TRBD1. Losses at the gene ends were 8 bases for V and 4 bases for J; bases not matched to a gene: 11. Germline-derived CDR1 and CDR2 are LNHDA and SQIVND (reference sequence). This CDR3 contains 15 residues. The CDR3: CASALDRGVAYGYTF. DNA of the CDR3: TGTGCCAGTGCTCTTGACAGGGGGGTGGCCTATGGCTACACCTTC.

The chain employs TRBV7-2 and TRBJ1-5; D possibly corresponds to TRBD1 (5 bases). This CDR3 has 13 amino acids. V was trimmed by 4 bases and J by 5 bases, leaving 9 bases between them. Germline V gene data show CDR1 as SGHTA and CDR2 as FQGNSA. CDR3 region: CASSSQGYQPQHF. The CDR3 bases are TGTGCCAGCAGCTCCCAGGGATATCAGCCCCAGCATTTT.

The V and J genes are TRBV18 and TRBJ1-5, with 9 bases lining up with TRBD1. CDR1 is KGHSH, CDR2 LQKENI, per germline. Trimming removed 3 bases from V and 3 bases from J; junction bases left unmatched: 12. This CDR3 is built from 18 residues. The CDR3 region is CASSPGRDRAYNNQPQHF. As DNA, the CDR3 is TGTGCCAGCTCACCGGGTAGGGACAGGGCTTATAACAATCAGCCCCAGCATTTT.

The chain links TRBV18 to TRBJ1-1; D gene ambiguous. This CDR3 contains 14 residues. With 1 base removed from V and 1 base from J, the gap between germline ends came to 7 bases. CDR1 KGHSH and CDR2 LQKENI come from the germline V gene. The CDR3 bases are TGTGCCAGCTCACCACGGGAGGGGAACACTGAAGCTTTCTTT. Protein product: CASSPREGNTEAFF.

This sequence joins TRBV4-1 and TRBJ1-2; D ambiguous. V lost 2 bases, J lost 4 bases, and 8 bases lay in between. CDR1 and CDR2 (germline): MGHRA, YSYEKL. There are 13 residues in the CDR3. CDR3 region: CASSQPPSYGYTF. CDR3 DNA sequence: TGCGCCAGCAGCCAACCCCCTTCCTATGGCTACACCTTC.

The genes are TRBV7-9 and TRBJ1-2; 8 bases fit TRBD1. With 5 bases clipped from V and 5 bases from J, the junction kept 4 bases outside the gene matches. Per the germline V gene, CDR1 is SEHNR and CDR2 is FQNEAQ (reference sequence). The CDR3 consists of 13 residues. The CDR3 sequence is CASSTRGQYGYTF. In nucleotides, the CDR3 is TGTGCCAGCAGCACCAGGGGGCAATATGGCTACACCTTC.

Details on this clone: Other nucleotide sequences in the sample specify the same CDR3. V and J are TRBV4-1 and TRBJ2-3; weak D call: TRBD2 (5 bases). Deletions cut 4 bases from V and 0 bases from J, with 8 bases between. Germline V CDR1 and CDR2: MGHRA, YSYEKL. The CDR3 spans 14 residues. The CDR3 spells CASSPGTSTDTQYF. DNA of the CDR3: TGCGCCAGCAGCCCGGGAACAAGCACAGATACGCAGTATTTT.